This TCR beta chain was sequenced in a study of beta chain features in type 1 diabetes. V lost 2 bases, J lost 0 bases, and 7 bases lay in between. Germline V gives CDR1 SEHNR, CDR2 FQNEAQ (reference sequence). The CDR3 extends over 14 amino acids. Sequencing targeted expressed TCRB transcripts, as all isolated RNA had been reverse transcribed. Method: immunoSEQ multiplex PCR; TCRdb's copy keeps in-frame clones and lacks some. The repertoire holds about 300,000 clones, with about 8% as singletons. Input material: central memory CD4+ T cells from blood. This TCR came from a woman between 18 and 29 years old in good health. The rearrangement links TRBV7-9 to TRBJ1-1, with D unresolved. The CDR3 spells CASSLNLLNTEAFF. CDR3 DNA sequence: TGTGCCAGCAGCTTAAATCTGTTGAACACTGAAGCTTTCTTT.